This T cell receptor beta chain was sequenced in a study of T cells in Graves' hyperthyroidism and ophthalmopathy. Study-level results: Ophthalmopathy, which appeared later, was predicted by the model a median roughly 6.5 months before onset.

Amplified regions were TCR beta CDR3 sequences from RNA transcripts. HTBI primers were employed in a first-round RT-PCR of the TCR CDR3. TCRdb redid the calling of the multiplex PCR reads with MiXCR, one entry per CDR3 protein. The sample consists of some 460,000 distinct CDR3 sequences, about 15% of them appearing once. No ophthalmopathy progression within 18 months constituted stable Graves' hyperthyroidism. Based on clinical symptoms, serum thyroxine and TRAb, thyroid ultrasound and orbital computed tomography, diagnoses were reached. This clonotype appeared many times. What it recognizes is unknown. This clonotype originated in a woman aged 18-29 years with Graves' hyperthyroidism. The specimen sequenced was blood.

Written as DNA, the CDR3 is TGTGCCAGCAGCTTAGGGACTAGCGGGACCAATGAGCAGTTCTTC. It encodes CASSLGTSGTNEQFF. The rearrangement joins TRBV11-3 to TRBJ2-1, with TRBD2 matching 12 bases. V lost 1 base to trimming and J lost 6 bases; unmatched junction nucleotides: 1. This CDR3 contains 15 residues. Germline lookup yields CDR1 SGHNT and CDR2 YENEEA.